This T cell receptor (beta chain) was recovered during a study of blood T cell repertoires in COVID-19. Across the study: The samples span acute and convalescent COVID-19 from the United States, Italy and Spain. T cells, B-cell-depleted T cells, or PBMCs provided the cDNA or gDNA that served as material.

Per the original data handling: From reference gene primer amplification, estimates of nucleated cell counts were derived. The repertoire was sequenced with immunoSEQ multiplex PCR; TCRdb's copy has only in-frame clones and lacks some. V, J and clone size are those of that table, while D and trimming were read from the DNA. The table shows 200,000 to 250,000 clones, with 88% occurring only once. V lost 2 bases and J 8 bases, leaving 7 bases between the germline ends. Germline CDR1 MDHEN, CDR2 SYDVKM. CDR3 length: 13 residues. The TCR comes from a woman aged 25 to 39 who had been exposed to COVID-19. Sequenced: PBMCs or T cells enriched from blood (not recorded which). The chain recombines TRBV28 with TRBJ1-6; possible D gene TRBD1, 5 bases. The DNA for the CDR3 is TGTGCCAGCAGTTTAGGGGCGGATTCACCCCTCCACTTT. Encoded protein: CASSLGADSPLHF.